Following are 16 T cell receptor beta chains from one sample sequenced in a study of chemoradiotherapy in HPV16-positive cancers. Repertoires were generated with immunoSEQ multiplex PCR, while TCRdb's copy carries only in-frame clones and drops some. The repertoire holds around 15,000 clones, 77% seen once, with around 1.2% in the top ten. Sample acquisition took place from a patient who underwent chemoradiotherapy. All receptors derive from a human donor with HPV-associated anogenital cancer.

In this sample, this clone turned up once. The chain uses TRBV7-8 and TRBJ2-1; possible D gene TRBD2, 7 bases. Deletions cut 1 base from V and 6 bases from J, with 16 bases between. Germline loops: CDR1 SGHVS, CDR2 FQNEAQ. The CDR3 runs to 16 residues. CDR3 DNA: TGTGCCAGCAGCTTAGAGGGTGCGGGGGCACTCAATGAGCAGTTCTTC. Translated: CASSLEGAGALNEQFF. Using reference TRBV7-8 and TRBJ2-1 for the parts outside the CDR3, the full variable domain is GAGVSQSPRYKVAKRGQDVALRCDPISGHVSLFWYQQALGQGPEFLTYFQNEAQLDKSGLPSDRFFAERPEGSVSTLKIQRTQQEDSAVYLCASSLEGAGALNEQFFGPGTRLTVL.

The CDR3 sequence is CASSLAEGYNSPLHF. CDR3 bases: TGTGCCAGCTCACTGGCGGAGGGATATAATTCACCCCTCCACTTT. The chain combines TRBV18 with TRBJ1-6; D is uncertain. The CDR3 loop spans 15 amino acids. Trimming shortened V by 4 bases and J by 4 bases, and 11 bases separated the two germline ends. CDR1 KGHSH and CDR2 LQKENI come from the germline V gene.

This rearrangement joins TRBV6-5 to TRBJ1-6; TRBD1 matches 9 bases. V trimming: 6 bases; J trimming: 9 bases; junction bases outside the gene matches: 6. Germline CDR1 reads MNHEY; CDR2 reads SVGAGI. There are 14 residues in the CDR3. This chain's CDR3 is CASSRQGVRSPLHF. DNA for the CDR3: TGTGCCAGCAGCCGACAGGGGGTTCGTTCACCCCTCCACTTT.

The genes are TRBV5-8 and TRBJ1-2; no clear D gene. Looked up from germline, CDR1 is SGHTS and CDR2 is YDEGEE. CDR3 length equals 11 residues. Trimming removed 0 bases from V and 11 bases from J, with 8 bases in between. CDR3 nucleotide sequence: TGTGCCAGCAGCTTGGGTCCATCTTACACCTTC. Its protein is CASSLGPSYTF.

In this sample, this clone turned up once. The V gene is TRBV28, the J gene TRBJ1-3, with D hard to call. Germline CDR1 reads MDHEN; CDR2 reads SYDVKM. The CDR3 spans 16 residues. V was trimmed by 5 bases and J by 0 bases, leaving 14 bases between them. CDR3 sequence (DNA): TGTGCCAGCAGTGGGGATTTGGGGTTCTCTGGAAACACCATATATTTT. Translation: CASSGDLGFSGNTIYF.

This chain joins TRBV7-2 and TRBJ2-2; 10 bases map to TRBD1. The CDR3 spans 16 residues. The germline CDR1 and CDR2 sequences are SGHTA and FQGNSA. V shed 4 bases, J shed 5 bases, and the junction held 7 bases outside the gene matches. DNA for the CDR3: TGTGCCAGCAGCTCACGACAGGGGGCCTGGACCGGGGAGCTGTTTTTT. The encoded protein is CASSSRQGAWTGELFF.

The genes are TRBV5-5 and TRBJ1-2, with D hard to call. Trimming removed 0 bases from V and 5 bases from J, with 8 bases in between. CDR1 and CDR2 (germline): SGHKS, YYEKEE (reference sequence). The length of the CDR3 is 13 residues. The DNA for the CDR3 is TGTGCCAGCAGCTTGGAGGGTTCATATGGCTACACCTTC. Amino acids: CASSLEGSYGYTF.

This chain connects TRBV2 to TRBJ2-3, with TRBD2 matching 10 bases. Germline loops: CDR1 SNHLY, CDR2 FYNNEI. This CDR3 is 15 amino acids long. V trimming: 7 bases; J trimming: 6 bases; junction bases outside the gene matches: 10. In DNA, the CDR3 is TGTGCCAGCAAGCGCCAAGCGGGGGGGCTTGATACGCAGTATTTT. Protein product: CASKRQAGGLDTQYF.

The genes are TRBV29-1 and TRBJ2-7, with a tentative D call TRBD1 (6 bases). Deletions cut 3 bases from V and 6 bases from J, with 12 bases between. The CDR3 consists of 12 residues. Per the germline V gene, CDR1 is SQVTM and CDR2 is ANQGSEA. This chain's CDR3 is CSVDRGAAEQYF. CDR3 DNA sequence: TGCAGCGTTGACAGGGGAGCCGCCGAGCAGTACTTC.

The V call is TRBV25-1, the J call TRBJ2-3; 9 bases align to TRBD1. With 5 bases clipped from V and 2 bases from J, the junction kept 5 bases outside the gene matches. This CDR3 is 15 amino acids long. Germline V lookup: CDR1 MGHDK, CDR2 SYGVNS. The CDR3 DNA reads as TGTGCCAGCAGTACCGGGACAGGGTACACAGATACGCAGTATTTT. It yields the protein CASSTGTGYTDTQYF. Together with reference TRBV25-1 and TRBJ2-3, the CDR3 gives the full variable domain: EADIYQTPRYLVIGTGKKITLECSQTMGHDKMYWYQQDPGMELHLIHYSYGVNSTEKGDLSSESTVSRIRTEHFPLTLESARPSHTSQYLCASSTGTGYTDTQYFGPGTRLTVL.

The chain employs TRBV9 and TRBJ2-1, with 10 bases aligning to TRBD1. Losses at the gene ends were 0 bases for V and 9 bases for J; bases not matched to a gene: 6. CDR3 size: 15 residues. Germline CDR1 and CDR2: SGDLS and YYNGEE. CDR3 in amino acids: CASSVEGTGVGEQFF. CDR3 DNA sequence: TGTGCCAGCAGCGTAGAAGGGACAGGGGTGGGTGAGCAGTTCTTC.

J is TRBJ2-7 and V is TRBV6-1, with 9 bases matching TRBD1. V trimming: 4 bases; J trimming: 6 bases; junction bases outside the gene matches: 7. There are 14 residues in the CDR3. Germline loops: CDR1 MNHNS, CDR2 SASEGT. The CDR3 DNA follows: TGTGCCAGCAGTGTGGGGACAGGGACTGGCGAGCAGTACTTC. The encoded protein is CASSVGTGTGEQYF.

This chain connects TRBV6-5 to TRBJ1-2, with TRBD1 as a possible D gene (5 bases). V gave up 1 base and J gave up 3 bases, with 9 bases separating them. CDR3 length equals 14 residues. Germline V gene lookup returns CDR1 MNHEY and CDR2 SVGAGI. The CDR3 DNA sequence: TGTGCCAGCAGTTACTTCAGGGACGACTATGGCTACACCTTC. Translated, it gives CASSYFRDDYGYTF.

This clone appeared a single time. The rearrangement uses TRBV25-1 and TRBJ1-2; 10 nucleotides align to TRBD1. The CDR3 has 13 amino acids. In germline, CDR1 is MGHDK, CDR2 SYGVNS. V trimming: 6 bases; J trimming: 7 bases; junction bases outside the gene matches: 5. The CDR3 DNA is TGTGCCAGCAGGGGGACAGGGGAGCGTGGCTACACCTTC. Encoded protein: CASRGTGERGYTF.

The rearrangement joins TRBV27 to TRBJ1-5; 12 positions match TRBD1. The CDR3 spans 17 residues. Germline V lookup: CDR1 MNHEY, CDR2 SMNVEV (reference sequence). V was clipped by 5 bases and J by 7 bases; unmatched bases: 12. The DNA of the CDR3 is TGTGCCAGCAGTCCTGGGAGGGGACAGGGGGCGAAACAGCCCCAGCATTTT. Amino acids: CASSPGRGQGAKQPQHF.

The chain links TRBV7-2 to TRBJ2-7; 10 bases agree with TRBD2. Looked up from germline, CDR1 is SGHTA and CDR2 is FQGNSA. With 4 bases clipped from V and 2 bases from J, the junction kept 5 bases outside the gene matches. The CDR3 extends over 15 amino acids. The CDR3 coding sequence is TGTGCCAGCAGCTCGGGACTAGCGAAGACCTACGAGCAGTACTTC. This gives the protein CASSSGLAKTYEQYF.